This T cell receptor beta chain was obtained from a study of immune heterogeneity within non-small cell lung tumors. CDR1 SGHKS and CDR2 YYEKEE come from the germline V gene (reference sequence). The CDR3 spans 18 residues. Broader study findings: Each patient's tumor sites shared recurring identical dominant CDR3 beta clonotypes, and individual sites also carried their own high-frequency clones.

With regard to this clonotype: Antigen: not known. Mismatch with germline at one junction end may stem from a read error.

TCR beta CDR3 regions came from multiplex PCR with 32 forward V and 13 reverse J primers. TCRdb independently ran MiXCR on the multiplex PCR reads; one entry per CDR3 protein. This table has thousands of distinct CDR3 sequences, around 23% appearing once. Template input was genomic DNA from bulk tumor (roughly 630 ng per sample). Surgery yielded several widely spaced biopsies per primary tumor. Those enrolled were patients newly diagnosed with untreated non-small cell lung cancer and undergoing curative surgery. The chain carries TRBV5-5 and TRBJ2-1, with TRBD2 identical over 10 bases. The source is a man aged 60-69 years with non-small cell lung cancer. Source material: lung tumor tissue. This CDR3 is CANSFTLPGTSVYNEQFF. In DNA form, the CDR3 reads TGTGCCAACAGCTTTACACTACCCGGGACTAGCGTCTACAATGAGCAGTTCTTC.